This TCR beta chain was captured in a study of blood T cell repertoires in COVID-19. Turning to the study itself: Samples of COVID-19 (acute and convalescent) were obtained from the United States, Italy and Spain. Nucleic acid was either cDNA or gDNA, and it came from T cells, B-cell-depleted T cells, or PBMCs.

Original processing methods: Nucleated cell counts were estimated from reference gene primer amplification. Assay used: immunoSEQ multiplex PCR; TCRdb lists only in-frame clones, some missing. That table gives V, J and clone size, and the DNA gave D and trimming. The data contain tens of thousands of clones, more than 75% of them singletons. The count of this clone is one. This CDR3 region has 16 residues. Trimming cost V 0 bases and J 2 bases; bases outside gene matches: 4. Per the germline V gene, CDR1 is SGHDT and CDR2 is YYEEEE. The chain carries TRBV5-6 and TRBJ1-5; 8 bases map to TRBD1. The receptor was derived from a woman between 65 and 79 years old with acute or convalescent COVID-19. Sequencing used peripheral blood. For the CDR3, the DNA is TGTGCCAGCAGCTTGGCCGCGGGACAGGGCAATCAGCCCCAGCATTTT. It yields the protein CASSLAAGQGNQPQHF.